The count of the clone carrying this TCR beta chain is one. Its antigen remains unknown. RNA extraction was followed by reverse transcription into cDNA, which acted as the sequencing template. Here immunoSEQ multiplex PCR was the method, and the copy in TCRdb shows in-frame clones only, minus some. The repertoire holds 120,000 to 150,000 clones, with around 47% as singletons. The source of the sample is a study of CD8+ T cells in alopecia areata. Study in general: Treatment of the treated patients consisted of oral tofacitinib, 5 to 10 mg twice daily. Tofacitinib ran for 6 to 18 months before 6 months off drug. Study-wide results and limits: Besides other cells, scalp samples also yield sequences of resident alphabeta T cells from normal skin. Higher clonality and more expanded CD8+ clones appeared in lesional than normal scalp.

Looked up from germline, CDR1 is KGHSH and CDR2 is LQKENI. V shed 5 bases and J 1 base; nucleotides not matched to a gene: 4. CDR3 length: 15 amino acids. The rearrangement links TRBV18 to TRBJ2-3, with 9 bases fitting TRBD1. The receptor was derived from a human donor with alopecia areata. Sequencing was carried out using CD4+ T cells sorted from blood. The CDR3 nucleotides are TGTGCCAGCTCAGAGCGGACAGGGGGCACAGATACGCAGTATTTT. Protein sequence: CASSERTGGTDTQYF.